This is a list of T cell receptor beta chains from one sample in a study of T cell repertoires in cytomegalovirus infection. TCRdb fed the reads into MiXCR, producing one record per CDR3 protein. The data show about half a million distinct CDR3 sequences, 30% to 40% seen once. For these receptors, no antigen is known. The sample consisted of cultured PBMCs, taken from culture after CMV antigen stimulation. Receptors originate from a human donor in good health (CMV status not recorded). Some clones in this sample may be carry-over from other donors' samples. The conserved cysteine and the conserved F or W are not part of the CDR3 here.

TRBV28,ASSHGGGTGNQPQH
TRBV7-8,ASSLARTSYNEQF
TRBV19,ASTLTGSTDTQY
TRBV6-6,ASSYSPSGGNEQF
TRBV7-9,ASSSSLAAPVDTQY
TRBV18,ASSPLGLADEQY
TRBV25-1,ASSEWGPAGSYNEQF
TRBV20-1,SASGRGLENIQY
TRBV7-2,ASSHKGQGEGEQY
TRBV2,ASSEQGFDTQY
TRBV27,ASSSTRQAQAF
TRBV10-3,AISPPQGWATGELF
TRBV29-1,SATGTGGTDTQY
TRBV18,ASSPPGTANSPLH
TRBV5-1,ASSSWTSGREGSYNEQF
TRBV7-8,ASSLVPLGGDTQY
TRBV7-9,ASSPRQRGTDTQY
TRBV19,ASSPKGLLNYGYT
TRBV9,ASSGLAGGLSYEQY
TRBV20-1,SATEILAANTGELF
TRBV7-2,ASSLVSSADQPQH
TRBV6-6,ASSDAAGQSYEQY
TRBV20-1,SATLRTGVGDTQY
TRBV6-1,ASSEATGGSNQPQH
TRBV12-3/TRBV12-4,ASTNNRGRGDLTDTQY
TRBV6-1,ASGYQGAGTEAF
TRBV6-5,ASSYSRGAGELF